This T cell receptor beta chain was recorded in a study of blood T cells in healthy people across ages. Study outcomes and limitations: Researchers judged that diversity estimates from one million T cells fell short of true values. The study lacked donor CMV status, which possibly confounded expanded clonotype changes. With naive T cell percentage, TCR beta diversity showed a strong correlation.

Germline CDR1 and CDR2: MNHNS and SASEGT. V lost 4 bases to trimming and J lost 5 bases, with 9 bases between them. This CDR3 contains 13 residues. Primers used in a second PCR of roughly 6 to 11 cycles were a sample-barcoded 5' primer and a J-beta primer mix. Every cDNA molecule bore a tag from a template-switch adaptor containing 12 random nucleotides. Each CDR3 protein is one row after TCRdb ran MiXCR on the 5' RACE reads. The sample records some 1.7 million distinct CDR3 sequences, over 25% being singletons. This clonotype has at least ten counts. Antigen unknown. The sequenced sample was blood. The V and J genes are TRBV6-1 and TRBJ2-1; D not certain. This sequence was found in a woman aged 30 to 39 in good health. CDR3 in amino acids: CASSGARNNEQFF. CDR3 in DNA: TGTGCCAGCAGTGGGGCGAGGAACAATGAGCAGTTCTTC.